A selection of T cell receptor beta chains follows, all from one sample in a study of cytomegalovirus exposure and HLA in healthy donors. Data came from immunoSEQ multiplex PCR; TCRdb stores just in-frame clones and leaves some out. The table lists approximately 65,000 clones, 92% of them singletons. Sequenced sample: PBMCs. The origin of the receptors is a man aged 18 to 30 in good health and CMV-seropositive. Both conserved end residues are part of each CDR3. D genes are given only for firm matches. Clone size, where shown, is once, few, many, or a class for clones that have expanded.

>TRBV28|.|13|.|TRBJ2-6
TGTGCCAGCCGGGGCTCTGGGGCCAACGTCCTGACTTTC
CASRGSGANVLTF
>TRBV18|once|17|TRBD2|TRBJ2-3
TGTGCCAGCTCACCTCTCCCTAGCGGGAGGGATGGAGATACGCAGTATTTT
CASSPLPSGRDGDTQYF
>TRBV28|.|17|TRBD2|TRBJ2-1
TGTGCCAGCAGTTTTTCCTCCGGGACTACATTTTACAATGAGCAGTTCTTC
CASSFSSGTTFYNEQFF
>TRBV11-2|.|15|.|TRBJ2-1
TGTGCCAGCAGCTTAGACAGGCCTCTCTACAATGAGCAGTTCTTC
CASSLDRPLYNEQFF
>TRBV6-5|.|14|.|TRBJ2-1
TGTGCCAGCAGTTATCTACCGGGGGTCTCTGAGCAGTTCTTC
CASSYLPGVSEQFF
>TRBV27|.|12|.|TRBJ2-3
TGTGCCAGCAGATTAGGCCGAGATACGCAGTATTTT
CASRLGRDTQYF
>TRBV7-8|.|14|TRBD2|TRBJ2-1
TGTGCCAGCAGCCAGGGACTAGTTTACAATGAGCAGTTCTTC
CASSQGLVYNEQFF
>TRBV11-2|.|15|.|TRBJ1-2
TGTGCCAGCAGCTTAAGGACAGTCGCTAACTATGGCTACACCTTC
CASSLRTVANYGYTF
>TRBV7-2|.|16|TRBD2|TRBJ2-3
TGTGCCAGCAGCTTAGCGGGAGGGCTAGTTGACGATACGCAGTATTTT
CASSLAGGLVDDTQYF
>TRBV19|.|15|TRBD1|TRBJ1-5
TGTGCCAGTAGTGCGGACAGGGGAGGCAATCAGCCCCAGCATTTT
CASSADRGGNQPQHF
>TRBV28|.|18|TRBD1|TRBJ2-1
TGTGCCAGCAGCTCTCCCTCCTCTCGACAGGGGCTAGGGAATGAGCAGTTCTTC
CASSSPSSRQGLGNEQFF
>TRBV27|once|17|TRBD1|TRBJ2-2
TGTGCCAGCAGTTTAAACCCACAGGGGGCCTTGACCGGGGAGCTGTTTTTT
CASSLNPQGALTGELFF
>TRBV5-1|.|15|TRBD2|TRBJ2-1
TGCGCCAGCAGCACCGCGGGAGGCTCCTACAATGAGCAGTTCTTC
CASSTAGGSYNEQFF
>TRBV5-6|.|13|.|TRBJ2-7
TGTGCCAGCAGCCCCGACAGAGACTACGAGCAGTACTTC
CASSPDRDYEQYF
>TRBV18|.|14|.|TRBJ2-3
TGTGCCAGCTCACCTTCGGGGAGCACAGATACGCAGTATTTT
CASSPSGSTDTQYF
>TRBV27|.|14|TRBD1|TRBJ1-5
TGTGCCAGCAGGTTCCGGGACAGCGGGCAGCCCCAGCATTTT
CASRFRDSGQPQHF
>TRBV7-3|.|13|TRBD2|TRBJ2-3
TGTGCCAGCAGCTTGGCGGGAGAGGGGACGCAGTATTTT
CASSLAGEGTQYF
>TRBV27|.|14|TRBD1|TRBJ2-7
TGTGCCAGCAGCAGACAGGGGGTAATCCACGAGCAGTACTTC
CASSRQGVIHEQYF
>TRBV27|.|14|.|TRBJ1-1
TGTGCCAGCCGTAGCGGGGCGATGAACACTGAAGCTTTCTTT
CASRSGAMNTEAFF
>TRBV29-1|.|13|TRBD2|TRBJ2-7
TGCAGCGTTGAAAGTGGGAGGGCCTACGAGCAGTACTTC
CSVESGRAYEQYF
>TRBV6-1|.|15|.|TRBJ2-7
TGTGCCAGCAGTGATGGGGCCCCGAGCTCCTACGAGCAGTACTTC
CASSDGAPSSYEQYF
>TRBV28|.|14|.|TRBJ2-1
TGTGCCAGCAACCCTCAGGGGACCTACAATGAGCAGTTCTTC
CASNPQGTYNEQFF
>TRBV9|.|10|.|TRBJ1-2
TGTGCCAGCAGAGGGGATGGCTACACCTTC
CASRGDGYTF
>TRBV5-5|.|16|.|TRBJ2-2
TGTGCCAGCAGCTTGGGGGTTAGGGGAAAAACCGGGGAGCTGTTTTTT
CASSLGVRGKTGELFF
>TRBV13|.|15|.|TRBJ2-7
TGTGCCAGCAGCTTAGTCCGTCAGCGGAAATACGAGCAGTACTTC
CASSLVRQRKYEQYF
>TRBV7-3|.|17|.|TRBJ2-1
TGTGCCAGCAGCCTTTTCTCAGACGGGACATATCACAATGAGCAGTTCTTC
CASSLFSDGTYHNEQFF
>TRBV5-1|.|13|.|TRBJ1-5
TGCGCCAGCAGCCAGGGGATCAATCAGCCCCAGCATTTT
CASSQGINQPQHF
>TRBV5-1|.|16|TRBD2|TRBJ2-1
TGCGCCAGCAGCTTAGAAGTAGCGGGAGGAGCTGAGGAGCAGTTCTTC
CASSLEVAGGAEEQFF
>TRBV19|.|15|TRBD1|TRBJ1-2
TGTGCCAGTAGTACCCTGACAGGGCGAGACTATGGCTACACCTTC
CASSTLTGRDYGYTF
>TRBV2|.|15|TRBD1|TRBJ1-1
TGTGCCAGCAGTGAAGTGGGACAGATCGGGCCTGAAGCTTTCTTT
CASSEVGQIGPEAFF
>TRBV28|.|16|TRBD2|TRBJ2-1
TGTGCCAGCAGCCGGCCGGGACTAGCCTTTTACAATGAGCAGTTCTTC
CASSRPGLAFYNEQFF
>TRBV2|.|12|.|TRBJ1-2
TGTGCCAGCAGCCCTCGGGACATCGGCTACACCTTC
CASSPRDIGYTF
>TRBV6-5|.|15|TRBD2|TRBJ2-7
TGTGCCAGCAGTTCCCAGCTAGCGGGAGGAGACGAGCAGTACTTC
CASSSQLAGGDEQYF
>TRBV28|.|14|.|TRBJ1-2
TGTGCCAGCAGTTTATCAGGGATAATATGGAGCTACACCTTC
CASSLSGIIWSYTF
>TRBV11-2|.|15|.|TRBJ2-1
TGTGCCAGCAGCTTAGTTGGTCCTAGCACCAATGAGCAGTTCTTC
CASSLVGPSTNEQFF
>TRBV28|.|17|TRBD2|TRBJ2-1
TGTGCCAGCAGCCGAATGGGACTAGCGGGAATTCTGGATGAGCAGTTCTTC
CASSRMGLAGILDEQFF
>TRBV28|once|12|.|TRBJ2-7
TGTGCCAGCAGTCCCCCGGGTTACGAGCAGTACTTC
CASSPPGYEQYF
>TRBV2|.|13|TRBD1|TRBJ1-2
TGTGCCAGCAGGATACAGGGGTGGGATGGCTACACCTTC
CASRIQGWDGYTF
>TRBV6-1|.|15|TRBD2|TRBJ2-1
TGTGCCAGCAGTGCGGGACTAGCTACCTCCGATGAGCAGTTCTTC
CASSAGLATSDEQFF
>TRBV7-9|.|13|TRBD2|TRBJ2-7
TGTGCCAGCAGCTCCCGGACTAGCTACGAGCAGTACTTC
CASSSRTSYEQYF
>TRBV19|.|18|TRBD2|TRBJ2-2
TGTGCCAGTAGTTCAGAAGCGGGAGGGTTCGCGAACACCGGGGAGCTGTTTTTT
CASSSEAGGFANTGELFF
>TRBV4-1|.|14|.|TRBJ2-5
TGCGCCAGCAGTCCGGGACTGGGGCTAGAGACCCAGTACTTC
CASSPGLGLETQYF
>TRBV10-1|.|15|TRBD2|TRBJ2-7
TGCGCCAGCATCGTGAATAGCGGGAGAGTCTACGAGCAGTACTTC
CASIVNSGRVYEQYF
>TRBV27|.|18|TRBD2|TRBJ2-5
TGTGCCAGCAGTACGAAAGGGGCAGCGGGGACCCTTCAAGAGACCCAGTACTTC
CASSTKGAAGTLQETQYF
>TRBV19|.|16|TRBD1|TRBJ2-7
TGTGCCAGTAATCAGGGGGCGTGGGATTTGACGGCCGAGCAGTACTTC
CASNQGAWDLTAEQYF
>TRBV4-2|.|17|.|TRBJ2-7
TGTGCCAGCAGCCAAGATATCCCCGGCGGAATCTCCTACGAGCAGTACTTC
CASSQDIPGGISYEQYF
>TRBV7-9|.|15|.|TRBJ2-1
TGTGCCAGCAGCCAGTGGGGGGTCGCCTACAATGAGCAGTTCTTC
CASSQWGVAYNEQFF
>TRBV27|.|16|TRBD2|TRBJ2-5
TGTGCCAGCAGGCCCCACTGGCGGGAGCGGGGCGAGACCCAGTACTTC
CASRPHWRERGETQYF
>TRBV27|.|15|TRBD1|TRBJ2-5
TGTGCCAGCAGTTCAGGGACAGTTGGCGGGGAGACCCAGTACTTC
CASSSGTVGGETQYF
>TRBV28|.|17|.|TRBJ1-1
TGTGCCAGCAGTTTATCCTGGGACATGAGCCGGGACACTGAAGCTTTCTTT
CASSLSWDMSRDTEAFF
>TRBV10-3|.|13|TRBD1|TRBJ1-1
TGTGCCACCGAACAGGGGGAGTACACTGAAGCTTTCTTT
CATEQGEYTEAFF
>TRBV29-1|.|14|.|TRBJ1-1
TGCAGCGTTGCCCGAAATACCGGGGTCACTGAAGCTTTCTTT
CSVARNTGVTEAFF
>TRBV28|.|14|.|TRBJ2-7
TGTGCCAGCAGCCCCACTAGGACAGTGTATGAGCAGTACTTC
CASSPTRTVYEQYF
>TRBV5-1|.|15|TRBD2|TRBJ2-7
TGCGCCAGCAGCTTCGGACTAGCAGAACGCTACGAGCAGTACTTC
CASSFGLAERYEQYF
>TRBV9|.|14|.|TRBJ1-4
TGTGCCAGCAGCGTCGGCGGGACCCTTGAAAAACTGTTTTTT
CASSVGGTLEKLFF
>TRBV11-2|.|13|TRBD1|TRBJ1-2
TGTGCCAGCAGCCAGGACAGGGGGCTTGGCTACACCTTC
CASSQDRGLGYTF
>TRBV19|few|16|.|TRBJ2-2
TGTGCCAGTAGTATCCTTCAGGTACAGGGCAGCGGGGAGCTGTTTTTT
CASSILQVQGSGELFF
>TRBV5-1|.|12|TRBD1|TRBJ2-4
TGCGCCAGCAGCTCTAGAACAGGGGTTCCTTACTTC
CASSSRTGVPYF
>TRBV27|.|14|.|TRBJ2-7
TGTGCCAGCAGTTTAGGACGGGACTCCTACGAGCAGTACTTC
CASSLGRDSYEQYF
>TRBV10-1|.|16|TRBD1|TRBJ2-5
TGCGCCAGCAGTGAAAACCCGGGACAGGGCCAAGAGACCCAGTACTTC
CASSENPGQGQETQYF